This T cell receptor (beta chain) came from a study of response to subunit inactivated influenza vaccine. The junction had 7 bases not matched to a gene; V was cut back by 4 bases and J by 4 bases. Germline loops: CDR1 SGHRS, CDR2 YFSETQ. This CDR3 is built from 16 residues. TCRdb reanalysed the RT-PCR reads using MiXCR and keeps one entry per CDR3 protein. Of approximately 700,000 distinct CDR3 sequences listed, approximately 14% are singletons. Whole-study findings and limits: There was a suggestion from the authors that each seasonal influenza vaccination recruits few new T cells.

This clonotype was seen at least ten times. What it binds is not known. This clonotype originated in a man in his fifties who received an inactivated influenza vaccine. The chain has TRBV5-1 and TRBJ2-3, with 12 bases that match TRBD2. The material sequenced was PBMCs from blood, taken approximately 13 days after vaccination. The CDR3 sequence is CASSISSGGAPDTQYF. DNA for the CDR3: TGCGCCAGCAGCATCTCTAGCGGGGGGGCTCCAGATACGCAGTATTTT.